A single sample gave rise to the 22 T cell receptor beta chains below, sequenced in a study of OX40 agonist ivuxolimab in advanced cancers. The table came from immunoSEQ multiplex PCR; TCRdb's copy has only in-frame clones and leaves some out. The table lists just over 25,000 clones, approximately 86% of them singletons, with roughly 16% in the top ten. Specimen: CD4+ or CD8+ T cells sorted from blood, collected in a trial of the OX40 agonist ivuxolimab. The receptors come from an adult with an advanced solid tumor such as melanoma, head and neck, liver or kidney cancer.

The chain couples TRBV19 to TRBJ2-1; the D gene is possibly TRBD1 (6 bases). This CDR3 comprises 14 residues. Trimming took off 6 bases at V and 0 bases at J, with 9 bases between the two ends. The V gene's germline CDR1 is LNHDA and CDR2 SQIVND (reference sequence). The CDR3 region has the DNA TGTGCCAGTAGATTCAGGGGCTCCTACAATGAGCAGTTCTTC. Amino acid sequence: CASRFRGSYNEQFF.

The rearrangement joins TRBV6-5 to TRBJ1-4; D remains unclear. Trimming left V 5 bases short and J 10 bases short, with 8 bases between. This CDR3 spans 11 amino acids. The germline V gene has CDR1 MNHEY and CDR2 SVGAGI. The CDR3 sequence is CASSEAGKLFF. The CDR3 nucleotides read TGTGCCAGCAGTGAAGCAGGAAAACTGTTTTTT.

The chain combines TRBV7-9 with TRBJ2-4, with D tentatively TRBD1 or TRBD2 (5 bases each). With 4 bases removed from V and 10 bases from J, the gap between germline ends came to 17 bases. Per the germline V gene, CDR1 is SEHNR and CDR2 is FQNEAQ (reference sequence). The CDR3 runs to 14 residues. The CDR3 region is CASSSQPGPPIQYF. For the CDR3, the DNA is TGTGCCAGCAGCTCCCAACCGGGACCCCCTATTCAGTACTTC. The variable domain in full, with the rest retrieved from reference TRBV7-9 and TRBJ2-4, is DTGVSQNPRHKITKRGQNVTFRCDPISEHNRLYWYRQTLGQGPEFLTYFQNEAQLEKSRLLSDRFSAERPKGSFSTLEIQRTEQGDSAMYLCASSSQPGPPIQYFGAGTRLSVL.

The CDR3 reads CASSPAGTGDTGELFF. CDR3 sequence (DNA): TGTGCCAGCAGCCCAGCCGGGACAGGGGATACCGGGGAGCTGTTTTTT. V gene TRBV7-9 combines with J gene TRBJ2-2, with 10 bases lining up with TRBD1. The junction had 8 bases not matched to a gene; V was cut back by 5 bases and J by 5 bases. The CDR3 has 16 amino acids. Germline V gene data show CDR1 as SEHNR and CDR2 as FQNEAQ (reference sequence).

The V and J genes are TRBV10-2 and TRBJ2-7, with D possibly matching TRBD2 (6 bases). The CDR3 totals 15 residues. Trimming left V 2 bases short and J 0 bases short, with 11 bases between. The germline V gene has CDR1 WSHSY and CDR2 SAAADI. The CDR3 DNA sequence: TGCGCCAGCAGTGAGGTCCTAGCGTACTCCTACGAGCAGTACTTC. Amino acid sequence: CASSEVLAYSYEQYF.

This clone was picked up one time. The chain joins TRBV11-3 to TRBJ2-1, with TRBD2 matching 11 bases. Germline V gene lookup returns CDR1 SGHNT and CDR2 YENEEA. The junction had 8 bases not matched to a gene; V was cut back by 1 base and J by 9 bases. The CDR3 sequence is 16 residues long. The CDR3 nucleotides read TGTGCCAGCAGCTTAGTAGGCACTAGCGGGAGCGGTGAGCAGTTCTTC. Translating gives CASSLVGTSGSGEQFF. The full variable domain, with the rest looked up from reference TRBV11-3 and TRBJ2-1, is EAGVVQSPRYKIIEKKQPVAFWCNPISGHNTLYWYLQNLGQGPELLIRYENEEAVDDSQLPKDRFSAERLKGVDSTLKIQPAELGDSAVYLCASSLVGTSGSGEQFFGPGTRLTVL.

V usage is TRBV11-2 and J usage is TRBJ2-7; 9 bases match TRBD1. The V and J ends lost 5 bases and 3 bases, in that order; junction bases with no gene match: 2. This CDR3 contains 13 residues. Germline values: CDR1 SGHAT, CDR2 FQNNGV. CDR3 sequence reads: CASSMGQGYEQYF. Here the CDR3 DNA reads TGTGCCAGCAGCATGGGACAGGGCTACGAGCAGTACTTC. Filled out from reference TRBV11-2 and TRBJ2-7, the complete variable domain reads EAGVAQSPRYKIIEKRQSVAFWCNPISGHATLYWYQQILGQGPKLLIQFQNNGVVDDSQLPKDRFSAERLKGVDSTLKIQPAKLEDSAVYLCASSMGQGYEQYFGPGTRLTVT.

This clone was found a few times. The chain is built from TRBV28 and TRBJ2-3, with D maybe TRBD1 (5 bases). Looked up from germline, CDR1 is MDHEN and CDR2 is SYDVKM. The CDR3 contains 17 residues. With 6 bases removed from V and 4 bases from J, the gap between germline ends came to 23 bases. The CDR3 loop is CASRPSSDSQSADTQYF. CDR3 bases: TGTGCCAGCAGGCCATCCTCAGACAGTCAAAGCGCAGATACGCAGTATTTT.

This chain links TRBV9 with TRBJ2-2; D might be TRBD1 or TRBD2, each matching 5 bases. Trimming took off 0 bases at V and 0 bases at J, with 9 bases between the two ends. The CDR3 runs to 16 residues. Germline lookup yields CDR1 SGDLS and CDR2 YYNGEE. The CDR3 sequence: CASSVEGDANTGELFF. The DNA for the CDR3 is TGTGCCAGCAGCGTAGAAGGGGACGCGAACACCGGGGAGCTGTTTTTT.

This chain connects TRBV7-9 to TRBJ2-7; tentatively, D is TRBD1 (6 bases). This CDR3 spans 11 amino acids. Trimming shortened V by 4 bases and J by 7 bases, and 8 bases separated the two germline ends. Per the germline V gene, CDR1 is SEHNR and CDR2 is FQNEAQ (reference sequence). This CDR3 reads CASSYGQEQYF. Here the CDR3 DNA reads TGTGCCAGCAGCTACGGACAGGAGCAGTACTTC.

The rearrangement joins TRBV27 to TRBJ2-1; D call uncertain. Per the germline V gene, CDR1 is MNHEY and CDR2 is SMNVEV (reference sequence). The CDR3 spans 12 residues. Trimming left V 2 bases short and J 10 bases short, with 9 bases between. CDR3 nucleotides: TGTGCCAGCAGTTTAGAAGGACGGGAGCAGTTCTTC. Translation: CASSLEGREQFF.

J is TRBJ2-1 and V is TRBV27; D gene ambiguous. Looked up from germline, CDR1 is MNHEY and CDR2 is SMNVEV (reference sequence). V was shortened by 3 bases and J by 8 bases, with 11 bases between the two germline ends. The CDR3 loop spans 13 amino acids. As DNA, the CDR3 is TGTGCCAGCAGTTTCATTCAGGCCGATGAGCAGTTCTTC. Amino acid sequence: CASSFIQADEQFF.

V usage is TRBV4-1 and J usage is TRBJ2-1; TRBD2 aligns across 15 bases. Germline V lookup: CDR1 MGHRA, CDR2 YSYEKL. This CDR3 comprises 16 residues. Trimming removed 2 bases from V and 8 bases from J; junction bases left unmatched: 4. CDR3 region: CASSQWTSGRAYEQFF. In nucleotides, the CDR3 is TGCGCCAGCAGCCAATGGACTAGCGGGAGGGCCTATGAGCAGTTCTTC.

The chain has TRBV5-4 and TRBJ2-1; tentative D call: TRBD2 (5 bases). Germline assignment: CDR1 SGHNT and CDR2 YYREEE (reference sequence). The length of the CDR3 is 16 residues. Trimming stripped 4 bases from V and 6 bases from J, with 20 bases between. CDR3 residues: CASSLKREVPPNEQFF. The CDR3 region has the DNA TGTGCCAGCAGCCTGAAACGGGAAGTCCCCCCCAATGAGCAGTTCTTC.

V and J are TRBV7-9 and TRBJ2-5; 11 bases are shared with TRBD2. Germline CDR1 and CDR2: SEHNR and FQNEAQ (reference sequence). The CDR3 is 16 residues long. The J segment lost 5 bases and the V segment lost 6 bases, leaving 11 bases of the junction unmatched. Here the CDR3 DNA reads TGTGCCAGCAGGGCACTAGCGGGAGTCGTCCGCGAGACCCAGTACTTC. Its translation is CASRALAGVVRETQYF.

There are a few counts of this clone. The chain employs TRBV21-1 and TRBJ2-7; the D call in the table, TRBD1, was not verified against the DNA. TRBV21-1 is a recognized pseudogene. This CDR3 has 14 amino acids. In nucleotides, the CDR3 is TGTGCCAGCAGCAGTTACAGGGACTCCTACGAGCAGTACTTC. Its translation is CASSSYRDSYEQYF.

This clone has just a few counts. The chain uses TRBV27 and TRBJ2-1, with TRBD1 matching 12 bases. V lost 3 bases, J lost 8 bases, and 8 bases stayed unmatched. Germline assignment: CDR1 MNHEY and CDR2 SMNVEV (reference sequence). The CDR3 spans 16 residues. This CDR3 reads CASSFGDRGRVDEQFF. CDR3 sequence (DNA): TGTGCCAGCAGTTTTGGGGACAGGGGGCGCGTCGATGAGCAGTTCTTC.

This clone was detected only a few times. The sample holds other DNA sequences that translate to the same CDR3. This chain joins TRBV27 and TRBJ2-1, with D perhaps given as TRBD1 or TRBD2 (6 bases each). Looked up from germline, CDR1 is MNHEY and CDR2 is SMNVEV (reference sequence). Trimming removed 2 bases from V and 0 bases from J, with 8 bases in between. The CDR3 contains 15 residues. The CDR3 loop reads CASSLTGASYNEQFF. The CDR3 region has the DNA TGTGCCAGCAGTTTAACGGGGGCCTCCTACAATGAGCAGTTCTTC.

By sample share, this clone is medium-sized. The CDR3 loop is CASSLGLGGEQFF. CDR3 nucleotides: TGCGCCAGCAGCTTGGGACTAGGGGGCGAGCAGTTCTTC. V usage is TRBV5-1 and J usage is TRBJ2-1; tentatively, D is TRBD1 (7 bases). The V gene lost 0 bases and the J gene lost 10 bases, with 11 bases spanning the gap. Germline V gene data show CDR1 as SGHRS and CDR2 as YFSETQ. This CDR3 has 13 amino acids.

V is TRBV11-2 and J is TRBJ2-7; the match to TRBD2 covers 7 bases. With 6 bases clipped from V and 0 bases from J, the junction kept 5 bases outside the gene matches. There are 14 residues in the CDR3. CDR1 SGHAT and CDR2 FQNNGV come from the germline V gene. In nucleotides, the CDR3 is TGTGCCAGCAGTCGGGGGGTAGTCTCCTACGAGCAGTACTTC. This encodes CASSRGVVSYEQYF.

This chain connects TRBV5-1 to TRBJ2-2; either TRBD1 or TRBD2 may fit D (5 bases each). From germline, CDR1 is SGHRS and CDR2 YFSETQ. The CDR3 spans 15 residues. V lost 4 bases and J lost 6, with 16 bases in between. CDR3 in amino acids: CASSPGGGVAGELFF. The CDR3 nucleotides are TGCGCCAGCAGCCCCGGTGGGGGAGTGGCCGGGGAGCTGTTTTTT.

In DNA, the CDR3 is TGTGCCAGCAGTGAACCATACATCGGACAGGCGGGAAGGCCCCAGCATTTT. This gives the protein CASSEPYIGQAGRPQHF. The J gene is TRBJ1-5, the V gene TRBV2; 7 positions match TRBD1. Trimming removed 2 bases from V and 9 bases from J; junction bases left unmatched: 16. This CDR3 has 17 residues. Germline V gene data show CDR1 as SNHLY and CDR2 as FYNNEI.